The rows below give T cell receptor beta chains drawn from one sample of a study of cytomegalovirus exposure and HLA in healthy donors. The protocol was immunoSEQ multiplex PCR, while the TCRdb copy is restricted to in-frame clones and leaves out a portion. The profile shows 35,000 to 55,000 clones, around 73% of them singletons. The sample consisted of PBMCs. These receptors came from a woman aged 25 to 45 in good health and CMV-seronegative. Each CDR3 is given with its conserved first and last residue. The D gene is left open where the match is weak. The size of a clone is reported for some rows only, either as once, few or many, or as a class for expanded clones.

cdr3_nt | cdr3_aa | clone_size | j_call | d_call | v_call
TGTGCCAGCAGTTACTCGCTAGGAAACAATGAGCAGTTCTTC | CASSYSLGNNEQFF | NA | TRBJ2-1 | NA | TRBV6-5
TGTGCCAGCACCGAGGGAGGGTCCGGGGAGCTGTTTTTT | CASTEGGSGELFF | NA | TRBJ2-2 | TRBD2 | TRBV27
TGTGCCTGGAGGCTAGAAGTTAACACTGAAGCTTTCTTT | CAWRLEVNTEAFF | NA | TRBJ1-1 | NA | TRBV30
TGTGCCAGCAGTCGAAATATAATCGACAGCAACTATGGCTACACCTTC | CASSRNIIDSNYGYTF | NA | TRBJ1-2 | NA | TRBV7-9
TGTGCCAGTAGTTGGGGGACAACCGAAAAACTGTTTTTT | CASSWGTTEKLFF | NA | TRBJ1-4 | NA | TRBV19
TGTGCCAGCAGCCAAGGGGGATGGGGGAAGGCAGATACGCAGTATTTT | CASSQGGWGKADTQYF | NA | TRBJ2-3 | NA | TRBV7-9
TGTGCCCGCACGGACAGGGCGAACACTGAAGCTTTCTTT | CARTDRANTEAFF | NA | TRBJ1-1 | TRBD1 | TRBV30
TGTGCCAGCAGCTTATTTCAGGGCTATGGCTACACCTTC | CASSLFQGYGYTF | NA | TRBJ1-2 | NA | TRBV11-2
TGTGCCAGCACCACACAGGGAAATCAGCCCCAGCATTTT | CASTTQGNQPQHF | NA | TRBJ1-5 | NA | TRBV6-1
TGTGCCAACCGGGTCGGGAGTTCGGAGACCCAGTACTTC | CANRVGSSETQYF | NA | TRBJ2-5 | NA | TRBV6-1
TGTGCCAGCAGCTTAGGTCGGGACAGGGCCATTATTCAGCCCCAGCATTTT | CASSLGRDRAIIQPQHF | NA | TRBJ1-5 | TRBD1 | TRBV7-9
TGTGCCAGCAGCGTGTTTGCAGGGCTGGGTACTGAAGCTTTCTTT | CASSVFAGLGTEAFF | NA | TRBJ1-1 | NA | TRBV9
TGTGCCATCAGTGAGTCGACAGGGGATAATGAAAAACTGTTTTTT | CAISESTGDNEKLFF | NA | TRBJ1-4 | TRBD1 | TRBV10-3
TGTGCCAGCAGCTTAGTTAGGACTAGAACGCCTGAGCAGTTCTTC | CASSLVRTRTPEQFF | NA | TRBJ2-1 | TRBD2 | TRBV7-9
TGTGCCAGTAGTACGGCAGCGACTAACAATGAGCAGTTCTTC | CASSTAATNNEQFF | few | TRBJ2-1 | NA | TRBV19
TGCAGTGCTATACTGAACAATGAGCAGTTCTTC | CSAILNNEQFF | NA | TRBJ2-1 | NA | TRBV20-1
TGTGCCAGCAGTAAGGGACAGCCGAGCTCCTACGAGCAGTACTTC | CASSKGQPSSYEQYF | NA | TRBJ2-7 | TRBD1 | TRBV6-5
TGTGCCAGCAGCTCCGTGTTCTTAGATAATGAAAAACTGTTTTTT | CASSSVFLDNEKLFF | NA | TRBJ1-4 | NA | TRBV7-7
TGTGCCAGCTCACGGGACAGGGTCTACGAGCAGTACTTC | CASSRDRVYEQYF | NA | TRBJ2-7 | TRBD1 | TRBV18
TGTGCCAGTAGTAATCAGCGACAAGAGACCCAGTACTTC | CASSNQRQETQYF | NA | TRBJ2-5 | NA | TRBV19
TGTGCCATCAGGAAGGTGAGGGGAGGTTACGAGCAGTACTTC | CAIRKVRGGYEQYF | NA | TRBJ2-7 | NA | TRBV10-3
TGCAGTGCCATGACTAGTACAACGCAGTTCTTC | CSAMTSTTQFF | NA | TRBJ2-1 | NA | TRBV20-1
TGCGCCAGCAGCTTGGGCTCCGGGGGGGCCCTCAATGAGCAGTTCTTC | CASSLGSGGALNEQFF | NA | TRBJ2-1 | TRBD2 | TRBV5-1
TGCGCCAGCAGCTTCGGTGACTGGGATGGCTACACCTTC | CASSFGDWDGYTF | NA | TRBJ1-2 | NA | TRBV5-1
TGCGCCAGCAGCATTAGCGGGGAGAAGCAGTTCTTC | CASSISGEKQFF | few | TRBJ2-1 | TRBD2 | TRBV10-2
TGTGCCAGCAGTGACGACGGGGGGGCTTCCTACAATGAGCAGTTCTTC | CASSDDGGASYNEQFF | NA | TRBJ2-1 | TRBD2 | TRBV6-4
TGTGCCAGCAGGGAGCGCCCTAGCACAGATACGCAGTATTTT | CASRERPSTDTQYF | NA | TRBJ2-3 | NA | TRBV7-2
TGTGCCAGCAGTCCGGGACTACAACAAGAGACCCAGTACTTC | CASSPGLQQETQYF | NA | TRBJ2-5 | TRBD2 | TRBV7-2
TGCAGCGTTGAGGCTAGCGGGAGTCGGTACCAAGAGACCCAGTACTTC | CSVEASGSRYQETQYF | NA | TRBJ2-5 | TRBD2 | TRBV29-1
TGTGCCAGCAGGGCCCGGACAGGGGGGAATGCTTTCTTT | CASRARTGGNAFF | NA | TRBJ1-1 | TRBD1 | TRBV6-5
TGTGCCAGCAGCTTCAGCGGGGGGGCCTTAAGCGAGCAGTACTTC | CASSFSGGALSEQYF | few | TRBJ2-7 | TRBD2 | TRBV13
TGTGCCAGCAGTGTAATAGCGGGAGTCTCCTACGAGCAGTACTTC | CASSVIAGVSYEQYF | NA | TRBJ2-7 | TRBD2 | TRBV27
TGTGCCAGCAGCTTAGGGGTCACAGCAAATGAAGCTTTCTTT | CASSLGVTANEAFF | NA | TRBJ1-1 | NA | TRBV7-9
TGCAGCGTTGAATCGCTAGCGGATTTTCGAGAGGGGGATTTAGATACGCAGTATTTT | CSVESLADFREGDLDTQYF | NA | TRBJ2-3 | NA | TRBV29-1
TGTGCCAGCAGCTTGGCCTTGACTAGCGGGAGTACCGATGAGCAGTTCTTC | CASSLALTSGSTDEQFF | NA | TRBJ2-1 | TRBD2 | TRBV5-8
TGCGCCAGCAGCCAAGTCGGGATTCTCGAGACCCAGTACTTC | CASSQVGILETQYF | few | TRBJ2-5 | NA | TRBV4-1
TGTGCCAGCAGCTTAGACATGTACAATGAGCAGTTCTTC | CASSLDMYNEQFF | once | TRBJ2-1 | NA | TRBV7-7
TGTGCCAGCAGCTTAGAGGCAGGGGTTAACTATGGCTACACCTTC | CASSLEAGVNYGYTF | NA | TRBJ1-2 | NA | TRBV7-9